This TCR beta chain is from a study of blood T cell repertoires in COVID-19. Study background: The samples span acute and convalescent COVID-19 from the United States, Italy and Spain. T cells, B-cell-depleted T cells, or PBMCs provided the cDNA or gDNA that served as material.

TCRdb's table, derived via immunoSEQ multiplex PCR, lists solely in-frame clones and lacks some. The table records 180,000 or so clones, more than 65% of them present only once. This CDR3 comprises 14 residues. V dropped 4 bases and J dropped 4 bases, with 14 bases sitting between them. Germline values: CDR1 SGHNT, CDR2 YYREEE (reference sequence). The sample holds one count of this clone. The clonotype originates from a human donor with acute or convalescent COVID-19. The donor label of this sample is uncertain. The specimen sequenced was peripheral blood. The chain uses TRBV5-4 and TRBJ1-2; the D gene is possibly TRBD1 (5 bases). The CDR3 here is CASSPATALYGYTF. Here the CDR3 DNA reads TGTGCCAGCAGCCCAGCGACAGCCCTCTATGGCTACACCTTC.